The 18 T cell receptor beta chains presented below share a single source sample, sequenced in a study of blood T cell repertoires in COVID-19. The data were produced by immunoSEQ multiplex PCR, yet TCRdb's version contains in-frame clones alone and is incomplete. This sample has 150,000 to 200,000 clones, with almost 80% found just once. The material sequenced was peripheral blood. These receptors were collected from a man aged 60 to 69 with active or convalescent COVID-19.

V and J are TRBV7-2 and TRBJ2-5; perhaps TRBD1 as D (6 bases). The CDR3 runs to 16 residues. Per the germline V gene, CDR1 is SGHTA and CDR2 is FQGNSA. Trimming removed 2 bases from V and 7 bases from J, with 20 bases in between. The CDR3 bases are TGTGCCAGCAGCTTATCCCAGGGGCCCTATATAGGGACCCAGTACTTC. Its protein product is CASSLSQGPYIGTQYF.

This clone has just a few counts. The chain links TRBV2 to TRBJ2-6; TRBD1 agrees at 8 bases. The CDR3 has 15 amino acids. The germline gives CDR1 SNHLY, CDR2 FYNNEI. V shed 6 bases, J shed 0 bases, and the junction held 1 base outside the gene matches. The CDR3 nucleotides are TGTGCCAGCAGCGGACAGGGCTCTGGGGCCAACGTCCTGACTTTC. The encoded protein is CASSGQGSGANVLTF. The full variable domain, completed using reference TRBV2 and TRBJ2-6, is EPEVTQTPSHQVTQMGQEVILRCVPISNHLYFYWYRQILGQKVEFLVSFYNNEISEKSEIFDDQFSVERPDGSNFTLKIRSTKLEDSAMYFCASSGQGSGANVLTFGAGSRLTVL.

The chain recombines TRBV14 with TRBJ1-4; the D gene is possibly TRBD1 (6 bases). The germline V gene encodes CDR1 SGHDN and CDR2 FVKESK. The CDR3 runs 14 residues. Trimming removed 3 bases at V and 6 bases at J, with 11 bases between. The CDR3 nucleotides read TGTGCCAGCAGCCACGTGGGGGCGTATGAAAAACTGTTTTTT. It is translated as CASSHVGAYEKLFF.

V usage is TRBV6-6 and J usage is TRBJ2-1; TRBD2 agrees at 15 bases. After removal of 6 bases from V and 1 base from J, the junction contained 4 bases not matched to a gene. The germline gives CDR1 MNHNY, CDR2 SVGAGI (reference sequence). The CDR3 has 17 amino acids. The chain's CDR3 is CASSRGLAGGSYNEQFF. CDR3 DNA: TGTGCCAGCAGCCGAGGACTAGCGGGAGGGTCCTACAATGAGCAGTTCTTC.

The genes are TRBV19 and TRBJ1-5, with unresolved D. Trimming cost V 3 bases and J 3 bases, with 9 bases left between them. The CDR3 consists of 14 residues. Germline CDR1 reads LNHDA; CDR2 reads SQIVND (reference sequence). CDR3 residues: CASSILNFNQPQHF. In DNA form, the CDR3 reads TGTGCCAGTAGTATCCTCAACTTCAATCAGCCCCAGCATTTT. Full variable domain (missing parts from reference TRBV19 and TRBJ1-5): DGGITQSPKYLFRKEGQNVTLSCEQNLNHDAMYWYRQDPGQGLRLIYYSQIVNDFQKGDIAEGYSVSREKKESFPLTVTSAQKNPTAFYLCASSILNFNQPQHFGDGTRLSIL.

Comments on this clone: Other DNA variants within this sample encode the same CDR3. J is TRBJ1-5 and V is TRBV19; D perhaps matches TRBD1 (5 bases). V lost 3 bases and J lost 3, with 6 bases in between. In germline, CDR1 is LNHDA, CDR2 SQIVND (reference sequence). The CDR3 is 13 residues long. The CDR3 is CASSIRDNQPQHF. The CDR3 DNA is TGTGCCAGTAGTATCAGGGACAATCAGCCCCAGCATTTT.

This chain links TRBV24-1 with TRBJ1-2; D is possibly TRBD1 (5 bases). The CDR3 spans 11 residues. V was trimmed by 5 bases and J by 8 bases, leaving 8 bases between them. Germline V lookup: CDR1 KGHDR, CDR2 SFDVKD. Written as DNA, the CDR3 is TGTGCCACCAGTGCCGGGGGAGGCTACACCTTC. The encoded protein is CATSAGGGYTF.

DNA for the CDR3: TGTGCCAGCTCACCAGAGCACCTAAACACTGAAGCTTTCTTT. Amino acid sequence: CASSPEHLNTEAFF. V and J are TRBV18 and TRBJ1-1; unclear D gene. Germline values: CDR1 KGHSH, CDR2 LQKENI. This CDR3 region has 14 residues. The V end lost 2 bases, the J end lost 2 bases, and 9 bases lay between the germline ends.

This CDR3 reads CASSQETEGEAFF. As DNA, the CDR3 is TGTGCCAGCTCGCAGGAAACAGAGGGTGAAGCTTTCTTT. V and J are TRBV18 and TRBJ1-1; D gene ambiguous. The CDR3 runs to 13 residues. V dropped 6 bases and J dropped 7 bases, with 15 bases sitting between them. Germline V CDR1 and CDR2: KGHSH, LQKENI.

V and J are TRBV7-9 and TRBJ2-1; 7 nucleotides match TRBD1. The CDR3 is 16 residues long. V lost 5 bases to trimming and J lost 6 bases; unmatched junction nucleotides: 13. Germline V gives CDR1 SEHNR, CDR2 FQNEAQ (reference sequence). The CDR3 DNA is TGTGCCAGCAGCCCCGGAGCAGGGGGATATTTCAATGAGCAGTTCTTC. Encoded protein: CASSPGAGGYFNEQFF.

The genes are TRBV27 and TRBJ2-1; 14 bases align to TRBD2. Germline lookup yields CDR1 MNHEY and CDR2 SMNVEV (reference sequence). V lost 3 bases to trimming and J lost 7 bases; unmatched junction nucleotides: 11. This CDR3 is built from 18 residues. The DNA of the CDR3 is TGTGCCAGCAGTTTCTCTTGGACTAGCGGGAGGTTAAGGAATGAGCAGTTCTTC. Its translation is CASSFSWTSGRLRNEQFF.

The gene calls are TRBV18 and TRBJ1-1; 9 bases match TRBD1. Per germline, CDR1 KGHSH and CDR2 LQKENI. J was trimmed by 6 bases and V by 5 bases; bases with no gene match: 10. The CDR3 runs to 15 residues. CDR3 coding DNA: TGTGCCAGCTCAACTTACAGGGGGCGGGATGCTGAAGCTTTCTTT. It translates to CASSTYRGRDAEAFF.

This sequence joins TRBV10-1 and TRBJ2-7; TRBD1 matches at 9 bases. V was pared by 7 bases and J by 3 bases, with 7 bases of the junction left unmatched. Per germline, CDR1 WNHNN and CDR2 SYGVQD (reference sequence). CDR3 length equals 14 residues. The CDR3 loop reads CASMGTGWGYEQYF. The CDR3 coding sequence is TGCGCCAGCATGGGGACAGGGTGGGGCTACGAGCAGTACTTC.

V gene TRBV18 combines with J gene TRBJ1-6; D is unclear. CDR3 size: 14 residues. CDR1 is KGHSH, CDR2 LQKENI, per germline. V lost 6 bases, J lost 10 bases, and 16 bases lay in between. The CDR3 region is CASSQDWGGSPLHF. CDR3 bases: TGTGCCAGCTCTCAAGACTGGGGAGGATCACCCCTCCACTTT. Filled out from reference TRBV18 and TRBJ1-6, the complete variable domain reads NAGVMQNPRHLVRRRGQEARLRCSPMKGHSHVYWYRQLPEEGLKFMVYLQKENIIDESGMPKERFSAEFPKEGPSILRIQQVVRGDSAAYFCASSQDWGGSPLHFGNGTRLTVT.

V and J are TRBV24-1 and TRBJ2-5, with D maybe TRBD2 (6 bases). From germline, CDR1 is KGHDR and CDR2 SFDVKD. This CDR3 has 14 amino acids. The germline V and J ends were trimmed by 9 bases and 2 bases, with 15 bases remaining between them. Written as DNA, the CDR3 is TGTGCCACCTCCCGGGGAGGCAGTCAAGAGACCCAGTACTTC. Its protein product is CATSRGGSQETQYF.

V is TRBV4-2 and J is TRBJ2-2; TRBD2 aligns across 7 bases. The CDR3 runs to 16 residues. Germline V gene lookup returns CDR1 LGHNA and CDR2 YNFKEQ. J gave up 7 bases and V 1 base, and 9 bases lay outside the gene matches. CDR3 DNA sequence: TGTGCCAGCAGCCAAGTCACCGGGAGGAGAATCGGGGAGCTGTTTTTT. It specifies CASSQVTGRRIGELFF.

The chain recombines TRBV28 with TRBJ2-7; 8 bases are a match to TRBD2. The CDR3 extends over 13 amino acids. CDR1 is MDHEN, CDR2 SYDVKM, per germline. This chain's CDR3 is CVARAGGRYEQYF. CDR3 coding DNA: TGTGTCGCTCGGGCGGGAGGCCGCTACGAGCAGTACTTC.

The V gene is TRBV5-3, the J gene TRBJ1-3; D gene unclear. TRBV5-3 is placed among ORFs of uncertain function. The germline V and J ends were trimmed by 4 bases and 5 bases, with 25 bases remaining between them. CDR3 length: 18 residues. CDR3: CARSGMEGLRVPRNTIYF. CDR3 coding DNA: TGTGCCAGAAGCGGCATGGAGGGCTTGCGTGTCCCAAGAAACACCATATATTTT.